This TCR beta chain stems from a study of beta chain features in type 1 diabetes. CDR1 and CDR2 from the germline V gene are MGHRA and YSYEKL. V trimming: 4 bases; J trimming: 7 bases; junction bases outside the gene matches: 17. The CDR3 runs 18 residues. Every isolated RNA sample was fully reverse transcribed, so sequencing captured expressed TCRB transcripts. The method was immunoSEQ multiplex PCR; TCRdb's version includes in-frame clones alone and lacks a portion of them. This sample has hundreds of thousands of clones; roughly 12% occur once, and the top ten carry approximately 0.01%. Overall study results and limits: TCRB CDR3s from Type 1 diabetes patients were moderately but significantly shorter in all four CD4+ subsets.

In this sample, this clone turned up a few times. What it binds is unknown. The clonotype comes from a woman aged 18-35 years with type 1 diabetes. The material sequenced was naive CD4+ T cells from blood. This chain uses TRBV4-1 with TRBJ2-7, with 12 bases that match TRBD2. The CDR3 DNA sequence: TGCGCCAGCAGCCCCAACCTGCCCATACTAGCGGGAGGTGGTGAGCAGTACTTC. Amino acids: CASSPNLPILAGGGEQYF.